The present T cell receptor beta chain was sequenced within a study of cytomegalovirus exposure and HLA in healthy donors. Trimming removed 5 bases at V and 0 bases at J, with 8 bases between. The germline V gene has CDR1 MNHEY and CDR2 SVGAGI. There are 14 residues in the CDR3. With 60 Vbeta and 13 Jbeta primers, the PCR was carried out. Data came from immunoSEQ multiplex PCR; TCRdb stores just in-frame clones and leaves some out. The sample holds 150,000 to 200,000 clones, under 80% seen once. Sequencing used PBMCs. The origin of this receptor is a female donor in good health and CMV-seronegative. The chain combines TRBV6-5 with TRBJ1-3, with unresolved D. The CDR3 coding sequence is TGTGCCAGCAGTCCGGGTGACTCTGGAAACACCATATATTTT. It is translated as CASSPGDSGNTIYF.